This is a list of T cell receptor beta chains from one sample in a study of immune heterogeneity within non-small cell lung tumors. Using its own MiXCR run on the multiplex PCR reads, TCRdb lists one record per CDR3 protein. The sample has 10,000 to 15,000 distinct CDR3 sequences; 23% are singletons. Sample: lung tumor tissue. Receptors originate from a man over 45 with non-small cell lung cancer. Each CDR3 is given with its conserved first and last residue. A D gene is named only where the DNA matches it firmly. Clone size is not always given. Where it is, it says once, few, many or a class for expanded clones.

>medium-sized|TRBV19|-|TRBJ1-1
CASSLGVGGNTEAFF
TGTGCCAGTAGTCTAGGTGTTGGGGGGAACACTGAAGCTTTCTTT
>many|TRBV20-1|TRBD2|TRBJ2-7
CSARSLTSGSSSEQYF
TGCAGTGCTAGATCTTTAACTAGCGGGAGTTCCTCCGAGCAGTACTTC
>medium-sized|TRBV28|-|TRBJ1-2
CASSPGGGVVYGYTF
TGTGCCAGCAGTCCGGGAGGAGGGGTCGTCTATGGCTACACCTTC
>many|TRBV20-1|-|TRBJ2-7
CSARDFASLTTSEQYF
TGCAGTGCTAGAGATTTTGCGAGTCTGACAACCTCCGAGCAGTACTTC
>many|TRBV28|TRBD2|TRBJ2-1
CASSAGGLAGRPYNEQFF
TGTGCCAGCAGTGCAGGGGGACTAGCGGGGAGACCCTACAATGAGCAGTTCTTC
>many|TRBV15|-|TRBJ2-3
CATSRETSFTDTQYF
TGTGCCACCAGCAGAGAAACTAGTTTCACAGATACGCAGTATTTT
>medium-sized|TRBV27|-|TRBJ2-2
CASSYNTGELFF
TGTGCCAGCAGTTATAACACCGGGGAGCTGTTTTTT
>few|TRBV6-1|-|TRBJ2-2
CASSEWGGVNTGELFF
TGTGCCAGCAGTGAATGGGGCGGGGTGAACACCGGGGAGCTGTTTTTT
>many|TRBV11-2|-|TRBJ1-3
CASSLRADGSSGNTIYF
TGTGCCAGCAGCCTTCGTGCCGACGGGAGCTCTGGAAACACCATATATTTT
>many|TRBV20-1|-|TRBJ2-6
CSAKGGGANVLTF
TGCAGTGCTAAGGGTGGAGGGGCCAACGTCCTGACTTTC
>many|TRBV18|-|TRBJ2-7
CASSPEQTYEQYF
TGTGCCAGCTCACCAGAACAAACCTACGAGCAGTACTTC
>many|TRBV5-1|TRBD1|TRBJ1-1
CASSRQTGTTEAFF
TGCGCCAGCAGCCGGCAGACAGGGACCACTGAAGCTTTCTTT
>many|TRBV18|-|TRBJ2-1
CASSQSRNEQFF
TGTGCCAGCTCACAATCCCGCAATGAGCAGTTCTTC
>medium-sized|TRBV5-1|TRBD1|TRBJ1-4
CASSQGQGRAATNEKLFF
TGCGCCAGCAGCCAGGGACAGGGGAGGGCGGCAACTAATGAAAAACTGTTTTTT
>many|TRBV5-1|TRBD2|TRBJ2-3
CASSLELAGGGRTQYF
TGCGCCAGCAGCTTGGAACTAGCGGGAGGAGGTCGCACGCAGTATTTT
>-|TRBV3-1|-|TRBJ1-1
CASSQAGAGWVPEAFF
TGTGCCAGCAGCCAAGCGGGTGCGGGGTGGGTCCCTGAAGCTTTCTTT
>-|TRBV9|TRBD1|TRBJ2-5
CASSAESRDRGGNQETQYF
TGTGCCAGCAGCGCAGAATCCCGGGACAGGGGCGGGAATCAAGAGACCCAGTACTTC
>many|TRBV2|-|TRBJ1-5
CASSEKPQGDQPQHF
TGTGCCAGCAGTGAAAAGCCACAGGGTGACCAGCCCCAGCATTTT
>many|TRBV5-6|-|TRBJ2-7
CASSLRPLTYEQYF
TGTGCCAGCAGCTTGAGGCCCCTGACATACGAGCAGTACTTC
>many|TRBV18|-|TRBJ1-2
CASSPGDAGDNYGYTF
TGTGCCAGCTCACCAGGGGACGCTGGGGATAACTATGGCTACACCTTC
>many|TRBV29-1|TRBD1|TRBJ2-7
CSFRQGYEQYF
TGCAGCTTTCGACAGGGGTACGAGCAGTACTTC
>many|TRBV6-1|TRBD2|TRBJ2-1
CASSLGRAKANEQFF
TGTGCCAGCAGCCTCGGGAGGGCCAAAGCAAATGAGCAGTTCTTC
>many|TRBV6-1|TRBD1|TRBJ1-2
CASSGDSYGYTF
TGTGCCAGCAGTGGGGACAGTTATGGCTACACCTTC
>many|TRBV20-1|-|TRBJ1-5
CSASRTGTGDQPQHF
TGCAGTGCTAGTAGAACAGGGACGGGAGATCAGCCCCAGCATTTT
>many|TRBV2|TRBD2|TRBJ2-1
CASTQGKLPGLAGVRSYNEQFF
TGTGCCAGCACACAGGGTAAACTACCGGGACTAGCGGGAGTTAGGTCCTACAATGAGCAGTTCTTC
>many|TRBV10-2|TRBD2|TRBJ2-7
CATTMGLAGGSYEQYF
TGCGCCACCACGATGGGACTAGCGGGAGGCTCCTACGAGCAGTACTTC
>medium-sized|TRBV7-8|-|TRBJ2-7
CASSESGFSYEQYF
TGTGCCAGCAGCGAGTCAGGGTTCTCCTACGAGCAGTACTTC
>many|TRBV6-4|TRBD2|TRBJ2-3
CASSDSPGPAGADTQYF
TGTGCCAGCAGTGACTCCCCCGGCCCCGCGGGGGCAGATACGCAGTATTTT
>many|TRBV12-5|TRBD1|TRBJ1-2
CASGFTVQAGTGDYYGYTF
TGTGCTAGTGGTTTCACAGTCCAAGCCGGGACAGGGGATTACTATGGCTACACCTTC
>many|TRBV3-1|TRBD2|TRBJ2-7
CASSPGGPRSYEQYF
TGTGCCAGCAGTCCGGGGGGGCCAAGATCCTACGAGCAGTACTTC
>many|TRBV5-1|-|TRBJ2-7
CASSLGQGTLYEQYF
TGCGCCAGCAGCTTGGGCCAGGGAACTCTGTACGAGCAGTACTTC
>few|TRBV14|-|TRBJ2-1
CASSVPDLALSYNEQFF
TGTGCCAGCAGCGTACCCGACCTAGCCCTCTCCTACAATGAGCAGTTCTTC
>many|TRBV6-1|-|TRBJ2-1
CASSLDPRAYNEQFF
TGTGCCAGCAGCCTAGACCCTCGAGCCTACAATGAGCAGTTCTTC
>-|TRBV5-6|-|TRBJ1-6
CASSLSPGIDSPLHF
TGTGCCAGCAGCTTATCCCCAGGGATAGATTCACCCCTCCACTTT
>-|TRBV5-6|-|TRBJ1-6
CASSLGPDKATSYNSPLHF
TGTGCCAGCAGCTTGGGGCCGGACAAAGCGACCTCCTATAATTCACCCCTCCACTTT
>-|TRBV6-2/TRBV6-3|-|TRBJ2-3
CASSDATGGMDTQYF
TGTGCCAGCAGTGACGCGACGGGGGGCATGGATACGCAGTACTTT
>many|TRBV20-1|-|TRBJ1-4
CSASLPGSNEKLFF
TGCAGTGCTAGCCTTCCGGGATCAAATGAAAAACTGTTTTTT
>many|TRBV14|-|TRBJ1-2
CASSQGRQDYGYTF
TGTGCCAGCAGCCAAGGTCGACAGGACTATGGCTACACCTTC
>-|TRBV30|-|TRBJ1-3
CAWRLRDRGGNTIHF
TGTGCCTGGAGATTGAGGGATCGGGGAGGAAACACCATACATTTT
>-|TRBV20-1|TRBD1|TRBJ1-2
CSARAPTGVDYGYTF
TGCAGTGCTAGAGCCCCGACAGGGGTGGATTATGGCTACACCTTC
>many|TRBV2|-|TRBJ2-2
CASSDGGLGGLFF
TGTGCCAGCAGTGATGGGGGACTCGGAGGGCTGTTTTTT
>many|TRBV24-1|-|TRBJ2-3
CATSEGADTQYF
TGTGCCACCAGTGAGGGCGCAGATACGCAGTATTTT
>medium-sized|TRBV6-1|-|TRBJ1-5
CASTLQDSNQPQHF
TGTGCCAGCACCCTACAGGATAGCAATCAGCCCCAGCATTTT
>large|TRBV5-1|TRBD2|TRBJ2-2
CASSFSLAGGYTGELFF
TGCGCCAGCAGCTTCTCACTAGCGGGAGGATACACCGGGGAGCTGTTTTTT
>-|TRBV4-1|-|TRBJ2-4
CASSQEGNREQNIQYF
TGCGCCAGCAGCCAAGAGGGAAACAGGGAGCAAAACATTCAGTACTTC
>-|TRBV19|-|TRBJ1-2
CATENIRRGYTF
TGTGCCACCGAGAACATCCGACGCGGCTACACCTTC
>many|TRBV30|-|TRBJ1-4
CAWADGRNEKLFF
TGTGCCTGGGCGGACGGCCGGAATGAAAAACTGTTTTTT
>medium-sized|TRBV30|-|TRBJ1-5
CAWSPAGRSNQPQHF
TGTGCCTGGAGTCCCGCAGGGCGAAGCAATCAGCCCCAGCATTTT
>many|TRBV6-4|TRBD2|TRBJ2-5
CASSEGAGGQETQYF
TGTGCCAGCAGTGAGGGAGCGGGGGGCCAAGAGACCCAGTACTTC
>once|TRBV20-1|TRBD1|TRBJ1-5
CSAPRDRWFSNQPQHF
TGCAGTGCTCCTCGGGACAGGTGGTTCAGCAATCAGCCCCAGCATTTT